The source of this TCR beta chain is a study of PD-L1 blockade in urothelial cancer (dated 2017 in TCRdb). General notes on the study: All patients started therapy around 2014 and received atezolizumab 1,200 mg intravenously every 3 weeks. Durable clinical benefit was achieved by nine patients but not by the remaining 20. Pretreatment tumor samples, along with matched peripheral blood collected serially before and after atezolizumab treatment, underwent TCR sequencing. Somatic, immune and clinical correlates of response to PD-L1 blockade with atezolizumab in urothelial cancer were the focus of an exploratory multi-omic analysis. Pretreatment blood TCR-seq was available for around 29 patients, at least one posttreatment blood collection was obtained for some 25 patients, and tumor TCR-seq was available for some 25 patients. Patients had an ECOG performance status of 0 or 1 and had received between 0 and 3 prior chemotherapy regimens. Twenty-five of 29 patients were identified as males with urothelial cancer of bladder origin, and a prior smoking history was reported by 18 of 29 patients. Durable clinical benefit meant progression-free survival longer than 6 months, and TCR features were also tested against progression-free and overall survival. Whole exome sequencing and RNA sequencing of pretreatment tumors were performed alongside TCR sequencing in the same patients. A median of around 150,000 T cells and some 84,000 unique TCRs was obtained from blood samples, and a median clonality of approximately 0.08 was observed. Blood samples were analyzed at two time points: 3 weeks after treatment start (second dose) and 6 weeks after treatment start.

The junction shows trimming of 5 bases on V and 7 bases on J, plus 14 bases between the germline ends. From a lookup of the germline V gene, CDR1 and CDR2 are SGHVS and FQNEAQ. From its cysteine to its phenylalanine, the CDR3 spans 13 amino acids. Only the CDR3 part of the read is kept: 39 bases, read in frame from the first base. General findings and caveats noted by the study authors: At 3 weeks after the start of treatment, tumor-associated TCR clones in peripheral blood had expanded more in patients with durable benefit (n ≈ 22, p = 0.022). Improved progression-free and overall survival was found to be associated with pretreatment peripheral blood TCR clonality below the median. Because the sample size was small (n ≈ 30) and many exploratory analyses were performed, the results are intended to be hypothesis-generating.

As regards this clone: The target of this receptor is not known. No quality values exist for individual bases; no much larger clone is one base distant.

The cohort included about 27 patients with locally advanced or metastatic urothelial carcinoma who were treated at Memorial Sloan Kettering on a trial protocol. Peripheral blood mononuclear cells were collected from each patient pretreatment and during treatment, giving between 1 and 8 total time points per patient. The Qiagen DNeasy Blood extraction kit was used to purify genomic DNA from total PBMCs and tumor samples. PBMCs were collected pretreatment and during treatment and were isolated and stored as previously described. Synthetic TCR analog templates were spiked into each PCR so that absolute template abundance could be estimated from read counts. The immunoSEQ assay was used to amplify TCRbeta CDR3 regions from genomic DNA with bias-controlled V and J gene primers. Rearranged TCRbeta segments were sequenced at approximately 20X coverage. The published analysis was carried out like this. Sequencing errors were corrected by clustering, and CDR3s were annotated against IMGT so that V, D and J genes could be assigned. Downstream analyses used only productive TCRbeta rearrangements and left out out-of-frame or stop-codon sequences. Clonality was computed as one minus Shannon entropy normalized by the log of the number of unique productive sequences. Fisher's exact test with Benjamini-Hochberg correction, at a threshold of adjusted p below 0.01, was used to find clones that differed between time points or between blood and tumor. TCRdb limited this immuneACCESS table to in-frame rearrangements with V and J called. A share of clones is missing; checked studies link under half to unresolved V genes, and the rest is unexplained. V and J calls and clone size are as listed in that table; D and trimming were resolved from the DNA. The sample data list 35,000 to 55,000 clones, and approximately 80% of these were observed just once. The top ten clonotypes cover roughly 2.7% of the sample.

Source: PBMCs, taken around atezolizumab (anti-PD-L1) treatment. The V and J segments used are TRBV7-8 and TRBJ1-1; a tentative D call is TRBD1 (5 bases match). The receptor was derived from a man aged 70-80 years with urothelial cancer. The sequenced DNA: TGTGCCAGCAGCCGAGGGAGGGGATTTGAAGCTTTCTTT. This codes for CASSRGRGFEAFF.